The 8 T cell receptor beta chains given below trace back to one sample, sequenced in a study of T-cell reconstitution after alpha-beta-depleted transplantation in children. Molecular barcoding with unique molecular identifiers was used for the TCRbeta library. TCRdb reprocessed the PCR reads with MiXCR, giving one entry per CDR3 protein. The sample has about 870,000 distinct CDR3 sequences; 15% to 20% are singletons. The source material was PBMCs, mostly from graft donor cells, sampled 360 days after TCRalphabeta/CD19-depleted stem cell transplant. Receptor source: a male patient under 18 who had a stem cell transplant for acute lymphoblastic leukemia, so the T cells may come from the graft donor.

This clonotype was recorded a few times. The chain is built from TRBV12-3 or TRBV12-4 and TRBJ1-1; TRBD1 agrees at 7 bases. The CDR3 is 20 residues long. J was trimmed by 1 base and V by 1 base; bases with no gene match: 18. The CDR3 is CASSLDGWGTGQPTNTEAFF. In DNA, the CDR3 is TGTGCCAGCAGTTTAGACGGGTGGGGTACGGGACAGCCCACGAACACTGAAGCTTTCTTT.

The rearrangement joins TRBV15 to TRBJ2-5; TRBD1 matches 7 bases. Germline V gives CDR1 LNHNV, CDR2 YYDKDF (reference sequence). Trimming cost V 1 base and J 4 bases; bases outside gene matches: 6. The CDR3 has 15 residues. CDR3 DNA: TGTGCCACCAGCAGAGGACGGACAGGTGCAGAGACCCAGTACTTC. Amino acid sequence: CATSRGRTGAETQYF.

This CDR3 reads CASSLSALATEQFF. The CDR3 coding sequence is TGTGCCAGCAGTTTAAGTGCATTGGCAACAGAGCAGTTCTTC. This chain connects TRBV12-3 or TRBV12-4 to TRBJ2-1; no clear D. The CDR3 spans 14 residues. Trimming took 2 bases from V and 10 from J, leaving 15 bases between them.

This rearrangement joins TRBV12-3 or TRBV12-4 to TRBJ2-7, with D possibly being TRBD1 (5 bases). V was trimmed by 5 bases and J by 2 bases, leaving 19 bases between them. The CDR3 is 16 residues long. In nucleotides, the CDR3 is TGTGCCAGCAGTCACCCTACAGGAGTTCTAACCTACGAGCAGTACTTC. The encoded protein is CASSHPTGVLTYEQYF.

The V call is TRBV29-1, the J call TRBJ1-1; no reliable D call. This CDR3 is built from 10 residues. With 2 bases removed from V and 8 bases from J, the gap between germline ends came to 6 bases. Per the germline V gene, CDR1 is SQVTM and CDR2 is ANQGSEA. DNA of the CDR3: TGCAGCGTTGAATCCCTAGAAGCTTTCTTT. Its protein is CSVESLEAFF.

The V and J genes are TRBV5-1 and TRBJ2-1; unclear D gene. In germline, CDR1 is SGHRS, CDR2 YFSETQ. The CDR3 is 18 amino acids. V was shortened by 4 bases and J by 6 bases, with 26 bases between the two germline ends. CDR3 bases: TGCGCCAGCAGCCAGGCGTGGCTAGTGGCCCGATGTTGCAATGAGCAGTTCTTC. Its protein product is CASSQAWLVARCCNEQFF.

This chain joins TRBV19 and TRBJ1-1, with D unresolved. Trimming took 3 bases from V and 7 from J, leaving 6 bases between them. The CDR3 is 11 residues long. Germline values: CDR1 LNHDA, CDR2 SQIVND (reference sequence). CDR3 loop: CASSISREAFF. Here the CDR3 DNA reads TGTGCCAGTAGTATCTCCCGTGAAGCTTTCTTT.

This clonotype was seen more than once but under ten times. V usage is TRBV20-1 and J usage is TRBJ2-1; TRBD2 matches 11 bases. The germline gives CDR1 DFQATT, CDR2 SNEGSKA (reference sequence). The J segment lost 1 base and the V segment lost 0 bases, leaving 2 bases of the junction unmatched. This CDR3 has 16 residues. CDR3 nucleotide sequence: TGCAGTGCTAGAGACCCTAGCGGGAGGTCCTACAATGAGCAGTTCTTC. Its translation is CSARDPSGRSYNEQFF.